Shown below are 28 T cell receptor beta chains from a single sample sequenced in a study of shared clonotypes between healthy human individuals. Generated by immunoSEQ multiplex PCR, the TCRdb table keeps only in-frame clones and is missing some. The sample lists more than 2,000,000 clones, over 85% occurring once. Sequences were obtained from naive CD4+ T cells sorted from blood. Subset meaning: CD45RA+ positively selected. All receptors come from a man aged 18-30 years in good health.

V usage is TRBV10-3 and J usage is TRBJ1-1; D unresolved. The germline V and J ends were trimmed by 2 bases and 6 bases, with 10 bases remaining between them. The germline V gene encodes CDR1 ENHRY and CDR2 SYGVKD. The CDR3 length is 13 residues. The CDR3 DNA reads as TGTGCCATCAGTGAGGGCCCGGAGGCTGAAGCTTTCTTT. Its translation is CAISEGPEAEAFF.

V is TRBV6-6 and J is TRBJ1-2, with TRBD1 as a possible D gene (5 bases). The CDR3 spans 15 residues. V dropped 6 bases and J dropped 0 bases, with 14 bases sitting between them. CDR1 and CDR2 from the germline V gene are MNHNY and SVGAGI (reference sequence). CDR3 in amino acids: CASRKAGAANYGYTF. DNA of the CDR3: TGTGCCAGCAGAAAAGCCGGGGCCGCTAACTATGGCTACACCTTC.

This clone was picked up one time. V usage is TRBV2 and J usage is TRBJ1-1, with 7 bases identical to TRBD1. Germline V gives CDR1 SNHLY, CDR2 FYNNEI. The V segment lost 8 bases and the J segment 5 bases; nucleotides outside the gene matches: 11. CDR3 length: 14 residues. The CDR3 protein is CASGGTAGGTEAFF. CDR3 nucleotides: TGTGCCAGCGGCGGGACAGCAGGGGGAACTGAAGCTTTCTTT. The full variable domain, completed using reference TRBV2 and TRBJ1-1, is EPEVTQTPSHQVTQMGQEVILRCVPISNHLYFYWYRQILGQKVEFLVSFYNNEISEKSEIFDDQFSVERPDGSNFTLKIRSTKLEDSAMYFCASGGTAGGTEAFFGQGTRLTVV.

The chain couples TRBV6-5 to TRBJ2-1; possibly TRBD1 or TRBD2 for D (5 bases each). Germline CDR1 MNHEY, CDR2 SVGAGI. This CDR3 region has 12 residues. V lost 8 bases, J lost 10 bases, and 15 bases lay in between. The CDR3 DNA sequence: TGTGCCAGCCAAAGGGGCAGAGGGGAGCAGTTCTTC. It translates to CASQRGRGEQFF.

This sequence joins TRBV9 and TRBJ2-2; tentative D call: TRBD2 (5 bases). Trimming took off 0 bases at V and 0 bases at J, with 9 bases between the two ends. Germline assignment: CDR1 SGDLS and CDR2 YYNGEE. The CDR3 is 16 amino acids. CDR3 region: CASSVVPSSNTGELFF. The CDR3 region has the DNA TGTGCCAGCAGCGTAGTTCCTAGCTCGAACACCGGGGAGCTGTTTTTT.

As to this clone: At one of its ends the junction is not consistent with the germline gene, which may arise from a read error. At the DNA level, this CDR3 is encoded by other sequences in the same sample as well. This sequence joins TRBV5-1 and TRBJ1-5; D gene unclear. Germline-derived CDR1 and CDR2 are SGHRS and YFSETQ. CDR3 length: 13 amino acids. The CDR3 DNA sequence: TGCGCCAGTAGCTTTGTCCCGAATCAGCCCCAGCATTTT. It codes for CASSFVPNQPQHF. Drawing the rest from reference TRBV5-1 and TRBJ1-5, the complete variable domain is KAGVTQTPRYLIKTRGQQVTLSCSPISGHRSVSWYQQTPGQGLQFLFEYFSETQRNKGNFPGRFSGRQFSNSRSEMNVSTLELGDSALYLCASSFVPNQPQHFGDGTRLSIL.

This chain links TRBV5-1 with TRBJ2-7; D call uncertain. V was clipped by 1 base and J by 5 bases, with 16 bases between them. Germline CDR1 reads SGHRS; CDR2 reads YFSETQ. CDR3 length: 15 residues. CDR3 loop: CASSLIPLEVHEQYF. Written as DNA, the CDR3 is TGCGCCAGCAGCTTGATACCCCTCGAGGTCCACGAGCAGTACTTC.

V is TRBV7-9 and J is TRBJ2-5; weak D call: TRBD2 (7 bases). V lost 2 bases and J lost 2, with 21 bases in between. Germline V gives CDR1 SEHNR, CDR2 FQNEAQ (reference sequence). The CDR3 sequence is 18 residues long. DNA for the CDR3: TGTGCCAGCAGCTTATTTATACGGGGGGCGCGGAGGCAAGAGACCCAGTACTTC. Protein sequence: CASSLFIRGARRQETQYF.

V usage is TRBV5-6 and J usage is TRBJ2-5; D unclear. The CDR3 runs 15 residues. CDR1 and CDR2 (germline): SGHDT, YYEEEE. The V and J ends lost 0 bases and 2 bases respectively, with 11 bases between them. CDR3 sequence reads: CASSLGLGGQETQYF. The CDR3 nucleotides are TGTGCCAGCAGCTTGGGTTTGGGCGGACAAGAGACCCAGTACTTC.

Worth noting for this clone: Germline and junction disagree at one end, which may indicate a read error. Different DNA sequences within this sample yield the same CDR3. This chain connects TRBV5-1 to TRBJ2-1, with D possibly matching TRBD2 (6 bases). The CDR3 totals 16 residues. The germline CDR1 and CDR2 sequences are SGHRS and YFSETQ. CDR3 in DNA: TGCGCCAGCAGTTTGGGACTGAGGAGCTCCTACAATGAGCAGTTCTTC. Amino acids: CASSLGLRSSYNEQFF.

The chain's CDR3 is CAISEHTYEQYF. CDR3 sequence (DNA): TGTGCCATCAGTGAACACACCTACGAGCAGTACTTC. This chain links TRBV10-3 with TRBJ2-7; no definite D call. This CDR3 contains 12 residues. The germline gives CDR1 ENHRY, CDR2 SYGVKD. Trimming stripped 3 bases from V and 2 bases from J, with 5 bases between.

Turning to this clone: The same CDR3 arises from other DNA sequences in this sample as well. The rearrangement links TRBV4-2 to TRBJ2-2; D unresolved. This CDR3 contains 13 residues. The V and J ends lost 1 base and 4 bases respectively, with 4 bases between them. Germline values: CDR1 LGHNA, CDR2 YNFKEQ. CDR3: CASSQGITGELFF. CDR3 sequence (DNA): TGTGCCAGCAGCCAAGGGATCACCGGGGAGCTGTTTTTT.

The chain links TRBV6-5 to TRBJ2-2; 7 bases agree with TRBD2. V lost 4 bases to trimming and J lost 2 bases; unmatched junction nucleotides: 7. This CDR3 has 16 residues. Germline loops: CDR1 MNHEY, CDR2 SVGAGI. The CDR3 here is CASSLLAGVNTGELFF. The DNA of the CDR3 is TGTGCCAGCAGTTTGCTGGCGGGGGTAAACACCGGGGAGCTGTTTTTT.

The chain links TRBV9 to TRBJ2-7; 11 bases are a match to TRBD1. The germline V gene encodes CDR1 SGDLS and CDR2 YYNGEE. There are 14 residues in the CDR3. Trimming at V came to 0 bases and at J to 5 bases, leaving 1 base not matched to a gene. The CDR3 DNA reads TGTGCCAGCAGCGTAGGGACAGGGGGCCACGAGCAGTACTTC. Protein: CASSVGTGGHEQYF.

DNA for the CDR3: TGCGCCAGCAGGGAAAACACCGGGGAGCTGTTTTTT. Translating gives CASRENTGELFF. This chain connects TRBV10-1 to TRBJ2-2; D unresolved. CDR1 WNHNN and CDR2 SYGVQD come from the germline V gene (reference sequence). V was shortened by 6 bases and J by 2 bases, with 4 bases between the two germline ends. This CDR3 region has 12 residues.

This chain joins TRBV5-1 and TRBJ2-5; TRBD1 might be the D (6 bases). V was trimmed by 2 bases and J by 4 bases, leaving 12 bases between them. Germline loops: CDR1 SGHRS, CDR2 YFSETQ. This CDR3 contains 14 residues. This CDR3 is CASSFQGSIETQYF. Here the CDR3 DNA reads TGCGCCAGCAGCTTTCAGGGGTCGATAGAGACCCAGTACTTC.

This chain joins TRBV7-2 and TRBJ2-5, with 7 bases lining up with TRBD2. This CDR3 contains 17 residues. J was trimmed by 4 bases and V by 4 bases; bases with no gene match: 15. From germline, CDR1 is SGHTA and CDR2 FQGNSA. Here the CDR3 reads CASSSSGWRGRGETQYF. DNA for the CDR3: TGTGCCAGCAGCTCCAGTGGGTGGCGGGGGAGAGGAGAGACCCAGTACTTC. Combining the CDR3 with reference TRBV7-2 and TRBJ2-5 gives the whole variable domain GAGVSQSPSNKVTEKGKDVELRCDPISGHTALYWYRQSLGQGLEFLIYFQGNSAPDKSGLPSDRFSAERTGGSVSTLTIQRTQQEDSAVYLCASSSSGWRGRGETQYFGPGTRLLVL.

This clone has more than one count but fewer than ten. This chain uses TRBV7-6 with TRBJ1-1; D ambiguous. The V and J ends lost 5 bases and 7 bases respectively, with 23 bases between them. The CDR3 has 16 amino acids. CDR1 is SGHVS and CDR2 is FNYEAQ in the germline V gene. Here the CDR3 DNA reads TGTGCCAGCAGCGAATACCTTGACATCGGAGGCGGTGAAGCTTTCTTT. Translating gives CASSEYLDIGGGEAFF.

The chain recombines TRBV6-1 with TRBJ2-1; D gene uncertain. Germline V gives CDR1 MNHNS, CDR2 SASEGT. The CDR3 is 15 residues long. The germline V and J ends were trimmed by 4 bases and 3 bases, with 13 bases remaining between them. The CDR3, as DNA: TGTGCCAGCAGTGTTGCCCTATTAATCTACAATGAGCAGTTCTTC. Its translation: CASSVALLIYNEQFF.

The chain joins TRBV11-2 to TRBJ1-6; 8 bases align to TRBD1. The CDR3 sequence is 15 residues long. From germline, CDR1 is SGHAT and CDR2 FQNNGV. The ends lost 5 bases at V and 8 bases at J; junction bases unmatched: 8. The CDR3 coding sequence is TGTGCCAGCAGCCCCAGTGACAGGGGATATTCACCCCTCCACTTT. Protein sequence: CASSPSDRGYSPLHF.

The chain combines TRBV19 with TRBJ1-4; D is uncertain. The CDR3 contains 20 residues. V was cut by 5 bases and J by 0 bases, with 25 bases left in between. CDR1 is LNHDA and CDR2 is SQIVND in the germline V gene (reference sequence). In nucleotides, the CDR3 is TGTGCCAGTAGTTCCATGAGGTCCTGGGTCCCCGTTGCAACTAATGAAAAACTGTTTTTT. This encodes CASSSMRSWVPVATNEKLFF.

V is TRBV6-5 and J is TRBJ2-3; weak D call: TRBD2 (5 bases). Germline CDR1 is MNHEY and CDR2 is SVGAGI. The CDR3 sequence is 12 residues long. In DNA form, the CDR3 reads TGTGCATCGGGAACCACCACAGATACGCAGTATTTT. Encoded protein: CASGTTTDTQYF.

The genes are TRBV7-9 and TRBJ1-4, with a weak D call TRBD1 (5 bases). The CDR3 runs 18 residues. Germline assignment: CDR1 SEHNR and CDR2 FQNEAQ (reference sequence). Trimming took 0 bases from V and 0 from J, leaving 14 bases between them. The CDR3 region is CASSLASLETATNEKLFF. The CDR3 coding sequence is TGTGCCAGCAGCTTAGCCAGCTTAGAGACAGCAACTAATGAAAAACTGTTTTTT.

The table lists this clone with a few counts. The genes are TRBV5-6 and TRBJ1-4; D not certain. V gave up 0 bases and J gave up 7 bases, with 7 bases separating them. The length of the CDR3 is 13 residues. Germline V gene data show CDR1 as SGHDT and CDR2 as YYEEEE. The CDR3 reads CASSLGPGEKLFF. In DNA, the CDR3 is TGTGCCAGCAGCTTGGGTCCGGGTGAAAAACTGTTTTTT.

This rearrangement joins TRBV5-5 to TRBJ1-2; TRBD1 matches 7 bases. The CDR3 consists of 15 residues. The germline V gene encodes CDR1 SGHKS and CDR2 YYEKEE (reference sequence). The junction had 9 bases not matched to a gene; V was cut back by 4 bases and J by 3 bases. CDR3 in DNA: TGTGCCAGCAGCCCTGGGACAGACTCTTACTATGGCTACACCTTC. Residues: CASSPGTDSYYGYTF. Variable domain in full (rest from reference TRBV5-5 and TRBJ1-2): DAGVTQSPTHLIKTRGQQVTLRCSPISGHKSVSWYQQVLGQGPQFIFQYYEKEERGRGNFPDRFSARQFPNYSSELNVNALLLGDSALYLCASSPGTDSYYGYTFGSGTRLTVV.

The chain employs TRBV2 and TRBJ2-5; D gene unclear. This CDR3 has 13 residues. Germline CDR1 SNHLY, CDR2 FYNNEI. V was shortened by 9 bases and J by 5 bases, with 16 bases between the two germline ends. The CDR3 is CASNYVGRETQYF. The CDR3 DNA is TGTGCCAGTAATTATGTAGGTCGGGAGACCCAGTACTTC.

The V and J genes are TRBV10-3 and TRBJ2-6; 9 bases match TRBD1. Germline V gene sequence: CDR1 ENHRY, CDR2 SYGVKD. The V gene end was trimmed by 11 bases and the J gene end by 0 bases; junction bases not matched to a gene: 8. This CDR3 has 16 residues. CDR3 sequence: CAATGGPSSGANVLTF. CDR3 bases: TGTGCCGCCACAGGGGGCCCCTCCTCTGGGGCCAACGTCCTGACTTTC.

This clone has only one observation. The chain couples TRBV14 to TRBJ2-7; the D gene is possibly TRBD2 (6 bases). Germline-derived CDR1 and CDR2 are SGHDN and FVKESK. V gave up 4 bases and J gave up 6 bases, with 13 bases separating them. The CDR3 covers 13 residues. The CDR3 loop reads CASSLLQGGEQYF. The CDR3 bases are TGTGCCAGCAGCCTTCTCCAGGGAGGCGAGCAGTACTTC.